This record concerns one TCR beta chain sequence. Researchers ran the PCR with 60 Vbeta and 13 Jbeta primers. Clones were sequenced by immunoSEQ multiplex PCR, and TCRdb holds only the in-frame ones, with some missing. The table shows some 150,000 clones, with roughly four fifths occurring only once. The V end lost 4 bases, the J end lost 2 bases, and 11 bases lay between the germline ends. CDR1 SGHDN and CDR2 FVKESK come from the germline V gene. The CDR3 is made up of 15 amino acids. The entry originates in a study of cytomegalovirus exposure and HLA in healthy donors. Sequences were obtained from PBMCs. The rearrangement joins TRBV14 to TRBJ1-4; D call uncertain. This clonotype originated in a man aged 30 to 39 in good health and CMV-seropositive. The CDR3 DNA reads TGTGCCAGCAGCCGATTCCTCGGGACTAATGAAAAACTGTTTTTT. This codes for CASSRFLGTNEKLFF.